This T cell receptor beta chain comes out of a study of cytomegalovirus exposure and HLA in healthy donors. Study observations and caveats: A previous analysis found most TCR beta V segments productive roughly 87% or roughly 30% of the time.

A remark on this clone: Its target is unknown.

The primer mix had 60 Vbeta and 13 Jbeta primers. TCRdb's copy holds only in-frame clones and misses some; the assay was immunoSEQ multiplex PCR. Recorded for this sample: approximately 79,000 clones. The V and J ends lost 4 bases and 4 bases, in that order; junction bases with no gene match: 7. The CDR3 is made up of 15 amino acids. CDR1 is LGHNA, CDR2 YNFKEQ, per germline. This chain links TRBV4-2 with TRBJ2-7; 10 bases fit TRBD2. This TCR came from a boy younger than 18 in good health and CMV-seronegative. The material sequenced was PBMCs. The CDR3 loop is CASSLWTSGLYEQYF. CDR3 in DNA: TGTGCCAGCAGCCTTTGGACTAGCGGCTTGTACGAGCAGTACTTC.